This paragraph covers one T cell receptor (beta chain) sequence. No antigen is known for it. This sample was taken from a study of cytomegalovirus exposure and HLA in healthy donors. Study overall: The same platform was used for the approximately 110 validation repertoires and the approximately 670 first-cohort repertoires, a later analysis reported. Notes on the study in general: Reports indicated that the classifier achieved high specificity and sensitivity in diagnosing cytomegalovirus status. Researchers counted around 170 TCR beta chains as cytomegalovirus-associated.

Clones were sequenced by immunoSEQ multiplex PCR, and TCRdb holds only the in-frame ones, with some missing. This table has tens of thousands of clones, around 91% appearing once. The CDR3 is 15 amino acids. V shed 4 bases, J shed 4 bases, and the junction held 10 bases outside the gene matches. CDR1 and CDR2 (germline): SQVTM, ANQGSEA. The source of this sequence is a man aged 18 to 35 in good health and CMV-seronegative. The specimen was PBMCs. The chain links TRBV29-1 to TRBJ1-1, with TRBD1 matching over 9 bases. The CDR3 sequence is CSVGYRGRSSTEAFF. CDR3 coding DNA: TGCAGCGTTGGTTACAGGGGGCGTAGTTCCACTGAAGCTTTCTTT.